The source of this TCR beta chain is a study of a mutant IDH1 vaccine in newly diagnosed glioma (dated by TCRdb to 2020 to 2023). Context from the whole study: The roughly 33 treated patients were 62.5% male and approximately 40% female, with a mean age of around 40 years. Before enrollment, most patients had been given radiochemotherapy with temozolomide as standard therapy, while the rest had received either radiotherapy alone or temozolomide alone. Six visits were used for peripheral blood collection: V03 (baseline), V05, V07, V10, V12 and V13. Longitudinal TCRB deep sequencing was done for 25 treated patients, wherever samples were available for exploratory analyses.

With respect to this clone: Its antigen is unknown. No base quality values were provided; no much bigger clone lies one nucleotide off.

The germline V and J ends show losses of 5 bases and 1 base respectively, and no gene match explains 5 bases of the junction. Based on the germline V gene (reference sequence), the CDR1 and CDR2 sequences are SEHNR and FQNEAQ. From the cysteine through the phenylalanine, the CDR3 covers 15 amino acids. Only the CDR3 part of the read is kept: 45 bases, read in frame from the first base. Overall study outcomes, separate from this receptor: No apparent relationship was observed between pseudoprogression and alterations in the top peripheral T cell clonotypes detected by TCRB sequencing. It was noted by the authors that analyses of patient blood samples could not be reproduced owing to sample limitations. Selection of PBMC samples for TCRB deep sequencing was based on availability. Immune responses induced by the vaccine were seen in roughly 92% of patients across multiple MHC alleles.

The sample's time point label, in plain terms: baseline, week 1 (first vaccination visit). In the paper's terms, the treatment or condition label means: pre-vaccination baseline after standard-of-care therapy. Donors had newly diagnosed WHO grade 3 or 4 IDH1-mutant astrocytomas with loss of nuclear ATRX. The samples were drawn from NOA16, a multicentre, single-arm, open-label phase I trial in Germany that tested a mutant IDH1 peptide vaccine in humans for the first time. Visit V03 blood draws served as the baseline sample for immunogenicity testing. Genomic DNA for TCRB sequencing was extracted from EDTA blood using the DNeasy Blood and Tissue Kit. The library was generated by the immunoSEQ multiplex PCR assay. The hsTCRB Kit was used according to the manufacturer's protocol to amplify rearranged TCR beta chain sequences. Sequencing of TCRB libraries was carried out on an Illumina MiSeq. From the authors' description of their analysis: The proprietary platform of the kit vendor was used for demultiplexing, trimming and gene mapping. TCRdb re-hosts the immuneACCESS table, in-frame sequences only. Its copies lack some clones; in the studies checked, an unresolved V gene accounts for under half of them, and the cause for the rest is not known. D and trimming come from the DNA, and the V and J calls and clone size come from that table. The sample table contains under 90,000 clones; only one count was recorded for more than 65% of them. The ten largest clones capture roughly 8.2% of the sample.

Rearrangement joined TRBV7-9 to TRBJ2-7, with 10 central nucleotides matching TRBD2. The sample was PBMCs, taken from a glioma patient treated with radiotherapy, temozolomide or both. The TCR sequence derives from a man aged 50 or older with glioma. The nucleotides are TGTGCCAGCAGCCCCGGGACTAGCGCTTCCTACGAGCAGTACTTC. Its translation is CASSPGTSASYEQYF.